Listed below are T cell receptor beta chains from one sample, sequenced in a study of T cell changes during pregnancy in multiple sclerosis. Sequencing used immunoSEQ multiplex PCR; TCRdb keeps in-frame clones, though not all of them. The sample yields around 36,000 clones, roughly 91% seen once. The specimen comprised CD8+ T cells from peripheral blood mononuclear cells, sampled before pregnancy. The receptors shown here come from a female donor with multiple sclerosis, enrolled in a pregnancy study. Both conserved end residues are part of each CDR3. Fields, in order: J gene, clone size, V gene, CDR3 protein. Rows give clone size only sometimes, using once, few, many, or a class for an expanded clone.

>TRBJ2-3|NA|TRBV6-5
CASSYSTGGDTQYF
>TRBJ1-1|NA|TRBV5-8
CASSLKAWDRNTEAFF
>TRBJ2-1|NA|TRBV27
CASSLKGQGLYNEQFF
>TRBJ2-3|NA|TRBV4-2
CASSQVGDTQYF
>TRBJ2-2|NA|TRBV4-3
CASSQFRLAGANTGELFF
>TRBJ2-3|NA|TRBV19
CASSIGGADTQYF
>TRBJ2-7|NA|TRBV4-3
CASSQDLGTGAYEQYF
>TRBJ2-5|NA|TRBV7-9
CASSQPGLVGETQYF
>TRBJ2-3|once|TRBV29-1
CSVAGTAVPPDTQYF
>TRBJ2-2|NA|TRBV5-8
CASSPGGLAHGRELFF
>TRBJ2-1|NA|TRBV9
CASSVSRSGSGVDEQFF
>TRBJ2-3|once|TRBV28
CASSLSVSTDTQYF
>TRBJ2-7|NA|TRBV4-2
CASSQAGAYEQYF
>TRBJ2-1|NA|TRBV2
CASFAGTYNEQFF
>TRBJ1-5|NA|TRBV19
CASRATRSYNQPQHF
>TRBJ1-2|NA|TRBV25-1
CASSEAGFFVGNGYTF
>TRBJ1-4|few|TRBV7-9
CASSTGIGNEKLFF
>TRBJ2-3|NA|TRBV5-4
CASSLGLAGGPDTQYF
>TRBJ2-5|NA|TRBV27
CASSLSGAQETQYF
>TRBJ2-1|NA|TRBV7-9
CASSLWTGDEQFF
>TRBJ1-1|NA|TRBV11-2
CASSLAGDTEAFF
>TRBJ2-7|NA|TRBV10-3
CAISENRDSGSYEQYF
>TRBJ1-1|NA|TRBV29-1
CSVDTGRHTEAFF
>TRBJ2-5|NA|TRBV18
CASSPDTSGIETQYF